The 27 T cell receptor beta chains presented below share a single source sample, sequenced in a study of blood T cells in healthy people across ages. It was with a sample-barcoded 5' primer and a J-beta primer mix that a second PCR of roughly 7 to 12 cycles was run. Via MiXCR, TCRdb re-called the 5' RACE reads, giving one row per CDR3 protein. Of approximately 770,000 distinct CDR3 sequences listed, 58% are singletons. What was sequenced was blood. These receptors all stem from a man aged 25 to 40 in good health.

This chain links TRBV10-3 with TRBJ2-7; D possibly uses TRBD1 or TRBD2 (5 bases each). The V and J ends lost 7 bases and 0 bases respectively, with 19 bases between them. Germline values: CDR1 ENHRY, CDR2 SYGVKD. The CDR3 is made up of 16 amino acids. CDR3 region: CAIKDDGTKYSYEQYF. CDR3 nucleotides: TGTGCCATCAAGGACGACGGGACGAAGTACTCCTACGAGCAGTACTTC.

This chain links TRBV5-1 with TRBJ2-5, with D hard to call. Germline CDR1 SGHRS, CDR2 YFSETQ. The CDR3 sequence is 14 residues long. V lost 4 bases and J lost 2, with 12 bases in between. The CDR3 protein is CASSQLRIQETQYF. In DNA form, the CDR3 reads TGCGCCAGCAGCCAGCTTCGGATACAAGAGACCCAGTACTTC.

The V gene is TRBV20-1, the J gene TRBJ2-3; D remains ambiguous. The V gene lost 6 bases and the J gene lost 1 base, with 8 bases spanning the gap. Germline assignment: CDR1 DFQATT and CDR2 SNEGSKA (reference sequence). The CDR3 extends over 12 amino acids. In DNA form, the CDR3 reads TGCAGTGCACCGCTTGGCACAGATACGCAGTATTTT. It yields the protein CSAPLGTDTQYF.

The table lists this clonotype with a count of one. The chain employs TRBV3-1 and TRBJ1-1; D is undetermined. In germline, CDR1 is LGHDT, CDR2 YNNKEL (reference sequence). The length of the CDR3 is 13 residues. Trimming took off 0 bases at V and 6 bases at J, with 8 bases between the two ends. The CDR3: CASSQDYRAEAFF. The CDR3 DNA reads TGTGCCAGCAGCCAAGACTACAGAGCTGAAGCTTTCTTT.

The V gene is TRBV20-1, the J gene TRBJ1-2; D is unclear. V dropped 8 bases and J dropped 4 bases, with 11 bases sitting between them. Germline CDR1 reads DFQATT; CDR2 reads SNEGSKA (reference sequence). CDR3 length: 11 residues. The CDR3 here is CSPPSPYGYTF. The CDR3 coding sequence is TGCAGTCCACCGTCACCCTATGGCTACACCTTC.

In its sample, this clonotype was seen once. The chain is built from TRBV5-1 and TRBJ1-1; maybe TRBD1 (5 bases). The V end lost 5 bases, the J end lost 1 base, and 15 bases lay between the germline ends. CDR3 length equals 15 residues. Germline V gene data show CDR1 as SGHRS and CDR2 as YFSETQ. CDR3 in DNA: TGCGCCAGCAGAATGGGGGAGGCTCGGAACACTGAAGCTTTCTTT. Amino acid sequence: CASRMGEARNTEAFF.

This clonotype appeared a few times. The chain carries TRBV29-1 and TRBJ2-1; D unresolved. The CDR3 totals 10 residues. With 3 bases removed from V and 8 bases from J, the gap between germline ends came to 5 bases. Germline assignment: CDR1 SQVTM and CDR2 ANQGSEA. The chain's CDR3 is CSVDLDEQFF. CDR3 coding DNA: TGCAGCGTTGACTTAGATGAGCAGTTCTTC.

The rearrangement joins TRBV12-3 or TRBV12-4 to TRBJ1-1; D possibly corresponds to TRBD1 (5 bases). Trimming cost V 5 bases and J 6 bases, with 10 bases left between them. This CDR3 has 12 residues. The CDR3 loop is CASSQGDPEAFF. CDR3 bases: TGTGCCAGCAGTCAGGGAGATCCTGAAGCTTTCTTT.

This clonotype has just one count. The J gene is TRBJ2-5, the V gene TRBV7-9, with D maybe TRBD2 (6 bases). The V end was cut by 3 bases, the J end by 1 base, with 12 bases between. Germline lookup yields CDR1 SEHNR and CDR2 FQNEAQ (reference sequence). The CDR3 has 15 amino acids. CDR3 coding DNA: TGTGCCAGCAGCTTCCCCTTCGGGGGCCAAGAGACCCAGTACTTC. Translating gives CASSFPFGGQETQYF.

The CDR3, as DNA: TGTGCCAGCAATCTCGGCTTCAGCTCCTACGAGCAGTACTTC. It encodes CASNLGFSSYEQYF. The genes are TRBV6-1 and TRBJ2-7; no clear D gene. CDR1 is MNHNS, CDR2 SASEGT, per germline. V dropped 7 bases and J dropped 0 bases, with 13 bases sitting between them. The CDR3 loop spans 14 amino acids.

The V and J genes are TRBV3-1 and TRBJ2-4; possibly TRBD2 for D (6 bases). The end of the DNA is better explained by TRBJ2-7, so the J call may be wrong. The CDR3 spans 16 residues. The germline CDR1 and CDR2 sequences are LGHDT and YNNKEL (reference sequence). The chain's CDR3 is CASSQKWVGLSGEQYF. CDR3 nucleotides: TGTGCCAGCAGCCAAAAATGGGTGGGACTCTCCGGCGAGCAGTACTTC.

The V call is TRBV10-3, the J call TRBJ2-6; D possibly uses TRBD1 or TRBD2 (5 bases each). Trimming took off 3 bases at V and 0 bases at J, with 9 bases between the two ends. The germline gives CDR1 ENHRY, CDR2 SYGVKD. The CDR3 is 16 residues long. Here the CDR3 reads CAISDPGASGANVLTF. The CDR3, as DNA: TGTGCCATCAGTGATCCCGGGGCCTCTGGGGCCAACGTCCTGACTTTC.

The V call is TRBV20-1, the J call TRBJ2-1; D possibly corresponds to TRBD2 (6 bases). Germline CDR1 and CDR2: DFQATT and SNEGSKA (reference sequence). Trimming pared 2 bases from V and 10 bases from J, leaving 18 bases between. CDR3 length: 14 residues. DNA for the CDR3: TGCAGTGCTAGACCCCCCCGGGGGATCGGAGAGCAGTTCTTC. Its protein is CSARPPRGIGEQFF.

J is TRBJ1-2 and V is TRBV29-1; D is unclear. Germline-derived CDR1 and CDR2 are SQVTM and ANQGSEA. Trimming removed 4 bases from V and 3 bases from J, with 3 bases in between. This CDR3 has 10 amino acids. The CDR3 protein is CSVADYGYTF. The DNA of the CDR3 is TGCAGCGTTGCAGACTATGGCTACACCTTC.

The sample holds a few counts of this clonotype. The CDR3 nucleotides are TGCGCCAGCAGCTGGAGCGGGAGTGAGACCCAGTACTTC. It is translated as CASSWSGSETQYF. The V gene is TRBV5-1, the J gene TRBJ2-5, with 8 bases identical to TRBD2. This CDR3 contains 13 residues. The germline V gene encodes CDR1 SGHRS and CDR2 YFSETQ. Trimming took 3 bases from V and 5 from J; bases not matched to a gene: 3. Filled out from reference TRBV5-1 and TRBJ2-5, the complete variable domain reads KAGVTQTPRYLIKTRGQQVTLSCSPISGHRSVSWYQQTPGQGLQFLFEYFSETQRNKGNFPGRFSGRQFSNSRSEMNVSTLELGDSALYLCASSWSGSETQYFGPGTRLLVL.

The V gene is TRBV20-1, the J gene TRBJ1-5, with 10 nucleotides matching TRBD1. CDR1 is DFQATT, CDR2 SNEGSKA, per germline (reference sequence). The CDR3 extends over 15 amino acids. The ends lost 3 bases at V and 0 bases at J; junction bases unmatched: 2. The CDR3, as DNA: TGCAGTGCTAGGGGACAGGGGAATAGCAATCAGCCCCAGCATTTT. This codes for CSARGQGNSNQPQHF.

The chain employs TRBV9 and TRBJ2-6; the D is unclear. Germline V lookup: CDR1 SGDLS, CDR2 YYNGEE. Trimming took off 2 bases at V and 0 bases at J, with 24 bases between the two ends. The CDR3 is 21 residues long. The CDR3 bases are TGTGCCAGCAGCGTTTTGCCGATTCAGACGGGCGCAGACTCTGGGGCCAACGTCCTGACTTTC. Translation gives CASSVLPIQTGADSGANVLTF.

As for this clonotype: Being one base from a much bigger clone, this may be a read error. V and J are TRBV7-2 and TRBJ2-7; 9 bases map to TRBD1. V was pared by 5 bases and J by 3 bases, with 5 bases of the junction left unmatched. The length of the CDR3 is 14 residues. Germline V gene data show CDR1 as SGHTA and CDR2 as FQGNSA. DNA for the CDR3: TGTGCCAGCAGCCCCCGGACAGGGGACTACGAGCAGTACTTC. Translating gives CASSPRTGDYEQYF.

This rearrangement joins TRBV6-5 to TRBJ2-7; maybe TRBD1 (5 bases). The CDR3 is made up of 12 amino acids. Trimming removed 8 bases at V and 6 bases at J, with 14 bases between. The germline gives CDR1 MNHEY, CDR2 SVGAGI. In DNA form, the CDR3 reads TGTGCCAGCGGGGCTGCGAAGCGCGAGCAGTACTTC. Translating gives CASGAAKREQYF.

V and J are TRBV7-2 and TRBJ1-1, with D perhaps TRBD1 (5 bases). Germline CDR1 SGHTA, CDR2 FQGNSA. This CDR3 spans 14 amino acids. With 2 bases removed from V and 1 base from J, the gap between germline ends came to 8 bases. In DNA form, the CDR3 reads TGTGCCAGCAGCTTATGGGGGGGGAACACTGAAGCTTTCTTT. Its translation is CASSLWGGNTEAFF.

The gene calls are TRBV12-3 or TRBV12-4 and TRBJ2-1; no reliable D call. Trimming took 3 bases from V and 6 from J, leaving 9 bases between them. The CDR3 covers 13 residues. CDR3 in amino acids: CASSLVRVNEQFF. The CDR3 bases are TGTGCCAGCAGTTTGGTTCGAGTCAATGAGCAGTTCTTC.

This clonotype was observed a handful of times. The gene calls are TRBV7-2 and TRBJ2-1; 7 nucleotides match TRBD1. Germline trimming cut 9 bases from V and 4 bases from J; bases unmatched to any gene: 15. The CDR3 spans 16 residues. Germline CDR1 and CDR2: SGHTA and FQGNSA. CDR3 DNA: TGTGCCAGTAGCAGGACCTGGGACAGCCGTTACAATGAGCAGTTCTTC. This sequence encodes CASSRTWDSRYNEQFF. The complete variable domain, with remaining parts taken from reference TRBV7-2 and TRBJ2-1, reads GAGVSQSPSNKVTEKGKDVELRCDPISGHTALYWYRQSLGQGLEFLIYFQGNSAPDKSGLPSDRFSAERTGGSVSTLTIQRTQQEDSAVYLCASSRTWDSRYNEQFFGPGTRLTVL.

About this clonotype itself: A read error may account for a junction end that differs from germline. The rearrangement uses TRBV28 and TRBJ2-5, with 12 bases that match TRBD2. The CDR3 sequence is 17 residues long. Germline CDR1 MDHEN, CDR2 SYDVKM. The CDR3 DNA reads TGTGCCAGCAGTTCCCCCCCCGGGACTAGCGGGCGGGAGACCCGGTACTTC. It yields the protein CASSSPPGTSGRETRYF.

This clonotype showed up just a few times. The CDR3 here is CASSQVDLLTYNEQYF. CDR3 coding DNA: TGCGCCAGCAGCCAAGTGGACTTACTCACCTACAATGAGCAGTACTTC. This chain joins TRBV4-1 and TRBJ2-1; D perhaps matches TRBD2 (5 bases). Near its end, the DNA agrees better with TRBJ2-7, so the J call may be wrong. There are 16 residues in the CDR3. CDR1 and CDR2 (germline): MGHRA, YSYEKL.

This clonotype has just a few counts. This rearrangement joins TRBV20-1 to TRBJ2-5; TRBD2 might be the D (5 bases). This CDR3 spans 12 amino acids. The germline V gene encodes CDR1 DFQATT and CDR2 SNEGSKA (reference sequence). Trimming left V 4 bases short and J 3 bases short, with 9 bases between. CDR3 sequence reads: CSAIGREETQYF. CDR3 in DNA: TGCAGTGCTATAGGGCGGGAAGAGACCCAGTACTTC.

The chain joins TRBV2 to TRBJ1-5, with 8 bases fitting TRBD1. This CDR3 is 20 amino acids long. Germline V lookup: CDR1 SNHLY, CDR2 FYNNEI. The J segment lost 2 bases and the V segment lost 1 base, leaving 16 bases of the junction unmatched. In DNA, the CDR3 is TGTGCCAGCAGTGAAGGGCTGGGCAGGGGGCTCTTACCCGGCAATCAGCCCCAGCATTTT. This encodes CASSEGLGRGLLPGNQPQHF.

The gene calls are TRBV5-1 and TRBJ2-1, with TRBD2 identical over 9 bases. The CDR3 sequence is 23 residues long. J was trimmed by 0 bases and V by 4 bases; bases with no gene match: 26. From germline, CDR1 is SGHRS and CDR2 YFSETQ. CDR3 DNA: TGCGCCAGCAGCGCAACCCCTCAGACGAAAGCGGGGGGAATTTTCAGCTCCTACAATGAGCAGTTCTTC. Amino acids: CASSATPQTKAGGIFSSYNEQFF.